Here is one T cell receptor beta chain with its context. This sample was included in a study of blood T cell repertoires in COVID-19. Study as a whole: Collection of acute and convalescent COVID-19 samples took place in the United States, Italy and Spain. PBMCs, B-cell-depleted T cells, or T cells provided the cDNA or gDNA that made up the material.

In the original analysis: Using reference gene primer amplification, nucleated cell counts were estimated. Assay: immunoSEQ multiplex PCR; the TCRdb copy retains only in-frame clones and omits some. That table is the source of V, J and clone size, and D and trimming were worked out from the DNA. The sample lists roughly 130,000 clones, about nine tenths occurring once. Material: peripheral blood. This clonotype was sampled from a man between 35 and 55 years old with acute or convalescent COVID-19.

The CDR3 loop is CASSVAGAYNEQFF. The CDR3 nucleotides are TGTGCCAGCAGCGTCGCGGGAGCCTACAATGAGCAGTTCTTC. This sequence joins TRBV9 and TRBJ2-1; the match to TRBD2 covers 7 bases. The CDR3 sequence is 14 residues long. Per germline, CDR1 SGDLS and CDR2 YYNGEE. V shed 2 bases and J 2 bases; nucleotides not matched to a gene: 1. The full variable domain, completed using reference TRBV9 and TRBJ2-1, is DSGVTQTPKHLITATGQRVTLRCSPRSGDLSVYWYQQSLDQGLQFLIQYYNGEERAKGNILERFSAQQFPDLHSELNLSSLELGDSALYFCASSVAGAYNEQFFGPGTRLTVL.